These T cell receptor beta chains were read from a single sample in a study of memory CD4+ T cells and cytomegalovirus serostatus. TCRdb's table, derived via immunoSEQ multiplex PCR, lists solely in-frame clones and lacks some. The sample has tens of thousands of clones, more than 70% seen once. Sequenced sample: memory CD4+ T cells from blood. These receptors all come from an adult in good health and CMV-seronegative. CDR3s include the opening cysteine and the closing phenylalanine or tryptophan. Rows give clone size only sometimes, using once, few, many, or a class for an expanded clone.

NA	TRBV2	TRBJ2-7	CASSGDSYEQYF
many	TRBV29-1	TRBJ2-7	CSATGLAGDKEQYF
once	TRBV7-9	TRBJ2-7	CASSLARSGGFPYEQYF
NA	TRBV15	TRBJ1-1	CATSRVGGFEAFF
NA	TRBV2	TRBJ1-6	CASSPRTGDSPLHF
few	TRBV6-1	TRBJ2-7	CASSEGGTGLANIYEQYF
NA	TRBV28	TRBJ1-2	CATNSRTANYGYTF
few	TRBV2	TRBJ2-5	CASSESRTGETQYF
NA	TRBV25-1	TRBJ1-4	CASSEPAGQGVGKLFF
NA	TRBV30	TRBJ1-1	CAWSHDRTEAFF
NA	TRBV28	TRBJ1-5	CASSSRTGSNQPQHF
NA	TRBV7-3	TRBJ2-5	CAIPIHGRGNQETQYF
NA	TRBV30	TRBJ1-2	CASLTPNYGYTF
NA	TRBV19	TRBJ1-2	CASRLEPDGGYTF
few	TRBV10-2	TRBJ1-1	CASPGQGKGTEAFF
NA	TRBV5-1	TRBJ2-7	CASGRLGSYEQYF
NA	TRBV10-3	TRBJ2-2	CAISRDTGELFF
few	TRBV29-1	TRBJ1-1	CSVRVNTEAFF
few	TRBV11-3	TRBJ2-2	CASSLGDTGELFF
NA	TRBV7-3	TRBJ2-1	CASSPTERGSYNEQFF
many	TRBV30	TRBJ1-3	CAWSGGVGNTIYF
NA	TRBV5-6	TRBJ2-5	CASSLDQGTGETQYF
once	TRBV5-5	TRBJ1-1	CASTPNRRYTEAFF
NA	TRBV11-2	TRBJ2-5	CASSPGPDQETQYF
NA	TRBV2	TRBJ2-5	CASSRSSETQYF
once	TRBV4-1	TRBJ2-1	CASSQRTGDSYNEQFF
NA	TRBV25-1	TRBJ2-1	CASRASGSRGNEQFF
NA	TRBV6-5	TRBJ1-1	CASSYSSGKTAEAFF
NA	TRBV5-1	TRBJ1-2	CASSMPGQDYGYTF
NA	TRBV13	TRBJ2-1	CASSSWTSGRLNEQFF
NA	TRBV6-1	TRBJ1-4	CASSEGAGNTNEKLFF
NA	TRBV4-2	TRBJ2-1	CASSQESSGGPDEQFF
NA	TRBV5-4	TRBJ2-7	CASSLGTGTYEQYF
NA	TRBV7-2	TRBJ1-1	CASSLGDRVTEAFF
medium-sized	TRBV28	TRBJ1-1	CASTQGASSDTEAFF
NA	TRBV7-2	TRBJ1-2	CASSSQETGLRGYTF
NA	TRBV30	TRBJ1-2	CAWSVGQGDYTF
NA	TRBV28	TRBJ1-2	CASSSLTNEYGYTF
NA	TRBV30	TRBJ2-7	CAWRGISYEQYF
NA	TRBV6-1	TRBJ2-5	CAASRQVQETQYF
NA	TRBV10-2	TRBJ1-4	CASSYRRGPTNEKLFF
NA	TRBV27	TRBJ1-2	CASSPGSRAGGYTF
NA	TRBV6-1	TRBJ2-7	CASSAGTGGSYEQYF
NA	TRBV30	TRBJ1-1	CAWRANRGWAEAFF
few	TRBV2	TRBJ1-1	CASSKGQGNTEAFF
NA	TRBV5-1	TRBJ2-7	CASSSGTASYEQYF
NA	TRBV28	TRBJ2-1	CASSLSPSPNNEQFF
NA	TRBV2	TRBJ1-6	CASSETGSSYNSPLHF
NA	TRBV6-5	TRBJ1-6	CASIPGPNSPLHF
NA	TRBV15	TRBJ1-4	CATSRGRFNEKLFF
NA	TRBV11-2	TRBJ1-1	CASSLEFRGTEAFF
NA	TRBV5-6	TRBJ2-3	CASSPGTLNTDTQYF
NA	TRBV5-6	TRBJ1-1	CASSTPSGRTEAFF
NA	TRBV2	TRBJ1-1	CASSLTGTVNTEAFF